The clone carrying this T cell receptor beta chain came up a few times. Its matching antigen is unknown. This entry belongs to a study of cytomegalovirus exposure and HLA in healthy donors. Findings of the study overall: 150 or so TCR beta chains were listed as cytomegalovirus-associated.

Only in-frame clones appear in the TCRdb table, and some are missing; sequencing was by immunoSEQ multiplex PCR. The sample comprises about 360,000 clones, more than 80% of which are singletons, and roughly 0.75% rests with the top ten. Sequenced material: PBMCs. The source of this sequence is a woman younger than 35 in good health and CMV-seronegative.

CDR3 nucleotide sequence: TGTGCCAGCAGTTATTCCGACAGGGCAATCTATGGCTACACCTTC. This encodes CASSYSDRAIYGYTF. V and J are TRBV6-5 and TRBJ1-2; 7 bases match TRBD1. Germline V lookup: CDR1 MNHEY, CDR2 SVGAGI. This CDR3 region has 15 residues. The V and J ends lost 3 bases and 4 bases, in that order; junction bases with no gene match: 8.